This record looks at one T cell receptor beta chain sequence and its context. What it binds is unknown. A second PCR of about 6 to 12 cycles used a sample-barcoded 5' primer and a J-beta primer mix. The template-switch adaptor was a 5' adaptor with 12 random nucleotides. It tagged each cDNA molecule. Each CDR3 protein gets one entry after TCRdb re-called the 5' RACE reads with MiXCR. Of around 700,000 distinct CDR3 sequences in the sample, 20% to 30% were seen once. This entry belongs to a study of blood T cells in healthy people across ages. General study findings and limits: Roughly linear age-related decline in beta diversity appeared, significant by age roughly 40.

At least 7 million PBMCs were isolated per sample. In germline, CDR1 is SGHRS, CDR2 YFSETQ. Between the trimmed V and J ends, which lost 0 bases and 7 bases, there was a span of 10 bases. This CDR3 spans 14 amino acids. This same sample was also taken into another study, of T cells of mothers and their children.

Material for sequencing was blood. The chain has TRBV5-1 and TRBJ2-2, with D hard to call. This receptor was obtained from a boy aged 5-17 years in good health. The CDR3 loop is CASSLAQAGGELFF. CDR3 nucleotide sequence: TGCGCCAGCAGCTTGGCCCAAGCTGGCGGGGAGCTGTTTTTT.